The present entry profiles one T cell receptor (beta chain) with its context. This entry is derived from a study of blood T cell repertoires in COVID-19. Trimming shortened V by 3 bases and J by 4 bases, and 12 bases separated the two germline ends. Per germline, CDR1 SGHTA and CDR2 FQGNSA. The CDR3 extends over 14 amino acids. Profiled with immunoSEQ multiplex PCR; TCRdb holds only in-frame clones, not every one. The table has around 310,000 clones, roughly 90% seen once. The chain has TRBV7-2 and TRBJ1-1; the D gene is possibly TRBD1 (6 bases). Sequencing input: peripheral blood. This TCR came from a woman between 40 and 55 years old with COVID-19, enrolled during active disease. The CDR3 is CASSFRRGSTEAFF. In DNA form, the CDR3 reads TGTGCCAGCAGCTTCAGAAGGGGGAGCACTGAAGCTTTCTTT.